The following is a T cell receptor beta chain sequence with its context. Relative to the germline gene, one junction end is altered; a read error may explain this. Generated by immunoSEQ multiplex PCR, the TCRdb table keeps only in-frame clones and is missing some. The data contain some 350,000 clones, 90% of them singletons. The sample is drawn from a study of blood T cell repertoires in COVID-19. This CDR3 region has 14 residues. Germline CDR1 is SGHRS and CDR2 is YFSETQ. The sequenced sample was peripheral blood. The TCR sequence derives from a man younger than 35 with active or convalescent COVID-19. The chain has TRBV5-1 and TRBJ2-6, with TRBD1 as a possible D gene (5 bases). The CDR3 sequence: CASTPLRGANVLTF. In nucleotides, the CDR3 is TGCGCCAGCACCCCGTTACGTGGGGCCAACGTGCTGACTTTC.